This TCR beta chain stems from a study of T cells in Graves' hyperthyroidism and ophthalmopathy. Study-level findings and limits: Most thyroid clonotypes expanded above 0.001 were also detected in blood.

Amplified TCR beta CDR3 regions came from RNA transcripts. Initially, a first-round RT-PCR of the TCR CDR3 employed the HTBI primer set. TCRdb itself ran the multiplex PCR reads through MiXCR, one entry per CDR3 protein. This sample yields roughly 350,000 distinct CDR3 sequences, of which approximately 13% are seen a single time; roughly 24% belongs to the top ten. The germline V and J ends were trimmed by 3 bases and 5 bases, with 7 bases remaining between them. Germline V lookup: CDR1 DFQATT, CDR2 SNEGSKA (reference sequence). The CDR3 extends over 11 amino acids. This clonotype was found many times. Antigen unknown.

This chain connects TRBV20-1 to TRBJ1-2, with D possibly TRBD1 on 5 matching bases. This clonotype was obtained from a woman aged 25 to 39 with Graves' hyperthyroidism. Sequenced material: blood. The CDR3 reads CSASQGYGYTF. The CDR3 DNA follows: TGCAGTGCTAGCCAGGGTTATGGCTACACCTTC.